The rows below give T cell receptor beta chains drawn from one sample of a study of cytomegalovirus exposure and HLA in healthy donors. This table comes from immunoSEQ multiplex PCR, and its TCRdb copy is limited to in-frame clones, with some not included. The sample carries about 180,000 clones, roughly 78% recorded once. The specimen sequenced was PBMCs. Receptors were obtained from a woman in her twenties or thirties in good health and CMV-seronegative. CDR3s include the opening cysteine and the closing phenylalanine or tryptophan. Fields, in order: V gene, CDR3 protein.

TRBV10-3,CAISESGGMNTEAFF
TRBV5-1,CASSSSGQGGGNTIYF
TRBV2,CASSGQGYDQPQHF
TRBV6-5,CASSYRGLPSIEQYF
TRBV27,CASSRDRVAGYTF
TRBV7-8,CASSLGVRQRSFYGYTF
TRBV7-2,CASSLGAGELYNSPLHF
TRBV19,CASSTGGGRANVLTF
TRBV15,CATSRDLAGSGSPLHF
TRBV5-1,CASSLAIASGGAGDTQYF
TRBV2,CASSSGRGYTDTQYF
TRBV29-1,CSATSDQAYEQYF
TRBV6-5,CASSSRQGAREQYF
TRBV6-6,CASSLDSNPQYF
TRBV13,CASSLVGQGASEQFF
TRBV7-9,CASSLVNRGEETQYF
TRBV27,CASSAGTGRSQPQHF
TRBV11-2,CASSLERTEPSTDTQYF
TRBV9,CASSTRLAGGRYNEQFF
TRBV11-2,CASSPDRPLYF
TRBV19,CASSRDQGNNNQPQHF
TRBV5-8,CASSLRGGVTGNTIYF
TRBV18,CASSQWGRHATNEKLFF
TRBV7-2,CASSPPGGQETQYF
TRBV5-1,CASSAGLSETQYF
TRBV5-1,CASSPGGLTYEQYF
TRBV4-3,CASSPSTVSYEQYF
TRBV10-3,CAISEVRGAGTDTQYF
TRBV11-1,CASSLPFPETQYF
TRBV5-4,CASSGQGASYEQYF
TRBV21-1,CASSDPGQGNYEQYF
TRBV10-2,CASSQDRVGTGELFF
TRBV28,CASTISGDGYTF
TRBV5-1,CASSLLPEGDNSPLHF
TRBV29-1,CSVRSGGETEAFF
TRBV5-1,CASSSTSGAGGKFF
TRBV6-5,CASSAGQDYGYTF
TRBV5-1,CASSSPGSRGETQYF
TRBV5-1,CASSFEVLGRGAAQYF
TRBV5-1,CASSMRIGTSLHEQYF